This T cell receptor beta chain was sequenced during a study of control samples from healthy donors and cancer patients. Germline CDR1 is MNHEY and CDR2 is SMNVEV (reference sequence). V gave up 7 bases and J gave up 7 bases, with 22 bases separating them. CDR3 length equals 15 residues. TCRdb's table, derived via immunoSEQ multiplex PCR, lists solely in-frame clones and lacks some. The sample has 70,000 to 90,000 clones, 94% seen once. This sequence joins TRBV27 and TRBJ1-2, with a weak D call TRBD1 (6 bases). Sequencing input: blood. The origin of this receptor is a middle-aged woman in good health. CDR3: CASTLKGGRLGGYTF. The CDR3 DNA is TGTGCCAGCACCCTAAAGGGGGGGCGTCTTGGTGGCTACACCTTC.